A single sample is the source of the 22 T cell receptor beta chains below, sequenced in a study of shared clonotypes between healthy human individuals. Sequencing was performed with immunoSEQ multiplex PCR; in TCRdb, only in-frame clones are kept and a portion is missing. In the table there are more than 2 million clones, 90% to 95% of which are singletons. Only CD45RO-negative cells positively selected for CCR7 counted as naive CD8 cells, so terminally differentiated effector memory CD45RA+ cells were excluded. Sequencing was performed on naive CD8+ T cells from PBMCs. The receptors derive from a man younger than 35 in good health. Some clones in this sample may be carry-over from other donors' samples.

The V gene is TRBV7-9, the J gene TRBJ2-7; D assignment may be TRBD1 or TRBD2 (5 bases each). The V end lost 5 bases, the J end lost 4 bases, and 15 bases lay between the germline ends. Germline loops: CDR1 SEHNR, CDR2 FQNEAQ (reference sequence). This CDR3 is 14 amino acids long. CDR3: CASSPLLGEYEQYF. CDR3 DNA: TGTGCCAGCAGCCCCTTGCTGGGGGAATACGAGCAGTACTTC.

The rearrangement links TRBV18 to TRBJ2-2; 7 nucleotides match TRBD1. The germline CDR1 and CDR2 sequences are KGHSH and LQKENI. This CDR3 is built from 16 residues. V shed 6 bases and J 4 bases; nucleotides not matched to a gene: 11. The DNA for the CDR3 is TGTGCCAGCTCGAATAATGAGGGGGCCACCACCGGGGAGCTGTTTTTT. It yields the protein CASSNNEGATTGELFF.

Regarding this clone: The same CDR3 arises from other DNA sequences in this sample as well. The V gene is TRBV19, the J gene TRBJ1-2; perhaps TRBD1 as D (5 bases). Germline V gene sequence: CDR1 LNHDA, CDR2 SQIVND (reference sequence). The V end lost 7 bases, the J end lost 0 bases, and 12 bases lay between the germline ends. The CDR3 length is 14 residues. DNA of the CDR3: TGTGCCAGTACCCCGGGACCTTCTAACTATGGCTACACCTTC. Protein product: CASTPGPSNYGYTF.

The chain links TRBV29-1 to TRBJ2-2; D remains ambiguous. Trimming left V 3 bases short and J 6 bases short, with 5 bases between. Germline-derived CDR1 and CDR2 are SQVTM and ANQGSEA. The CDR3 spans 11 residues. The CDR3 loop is CSVDWAGELFF. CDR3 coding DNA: TGCAGCGTTGATTGGGCCGGGGAGCTGTTTTTT.

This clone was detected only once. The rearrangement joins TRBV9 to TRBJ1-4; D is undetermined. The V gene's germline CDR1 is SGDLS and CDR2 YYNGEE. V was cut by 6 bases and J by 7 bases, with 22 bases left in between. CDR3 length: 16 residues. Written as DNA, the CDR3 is TGTGCCAGCACCCCTGGCAGAACGAGATTCGGTGAAAAACTGTTTTTT. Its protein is CASTPGRTRFGEKLFF.

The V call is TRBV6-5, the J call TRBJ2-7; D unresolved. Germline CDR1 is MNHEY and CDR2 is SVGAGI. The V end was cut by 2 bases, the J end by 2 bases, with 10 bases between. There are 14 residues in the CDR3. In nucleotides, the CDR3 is TGTGCCAGCAGTTACATCAGCAGCACCTACGAGCAGTACTTC. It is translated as CASSYISSTYEQYF.

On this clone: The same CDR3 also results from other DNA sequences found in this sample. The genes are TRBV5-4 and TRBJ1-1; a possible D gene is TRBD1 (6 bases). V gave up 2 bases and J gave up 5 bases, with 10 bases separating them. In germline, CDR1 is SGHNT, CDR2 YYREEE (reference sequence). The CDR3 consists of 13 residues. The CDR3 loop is CASSFGGRTEAFF. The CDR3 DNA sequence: TGTGCCAGCAGCTTCGGGGGCCGGACTGAAGCTTTCTTT.

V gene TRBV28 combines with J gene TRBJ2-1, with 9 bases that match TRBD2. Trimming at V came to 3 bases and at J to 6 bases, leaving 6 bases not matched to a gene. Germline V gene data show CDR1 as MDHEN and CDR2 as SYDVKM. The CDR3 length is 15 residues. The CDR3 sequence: CASSLGPGLANEQFF. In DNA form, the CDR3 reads TGTGCCAGCAGTTTGGGCCCGGGACTAGCCAATGAGCAGTTCTTC.

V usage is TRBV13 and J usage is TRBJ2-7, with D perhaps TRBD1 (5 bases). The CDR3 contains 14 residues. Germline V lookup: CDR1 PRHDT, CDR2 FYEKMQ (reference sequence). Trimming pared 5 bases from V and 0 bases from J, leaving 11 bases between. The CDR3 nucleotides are TGTGCCAGCAGCCACGAGACAGTCTCCTACGAGCAGTACTTC. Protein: CASSHETVSYEQYF.

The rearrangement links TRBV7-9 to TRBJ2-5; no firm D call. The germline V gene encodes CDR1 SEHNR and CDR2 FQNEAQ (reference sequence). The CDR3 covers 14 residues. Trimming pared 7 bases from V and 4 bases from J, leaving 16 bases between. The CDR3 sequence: CASTSGGRRETQYF. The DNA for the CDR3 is TGTGCCAGCACCTCAGGTGGGCGCCGAGAGACCCAGTACTTC.

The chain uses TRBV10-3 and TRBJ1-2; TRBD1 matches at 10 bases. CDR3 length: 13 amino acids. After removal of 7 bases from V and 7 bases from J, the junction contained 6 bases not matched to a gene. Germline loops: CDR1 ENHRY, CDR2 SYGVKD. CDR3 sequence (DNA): TGTGCCATCACGGAGACAGGGGGCGGTGGCTACACCTTC. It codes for CAITETGGGGYTF.

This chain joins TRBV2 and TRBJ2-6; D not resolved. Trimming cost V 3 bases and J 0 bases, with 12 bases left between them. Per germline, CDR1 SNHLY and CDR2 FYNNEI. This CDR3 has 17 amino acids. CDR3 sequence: CASSDLGSLSGANVLTF. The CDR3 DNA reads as TGTGCCAGCAGTGATTTGGGGTCCCTCTCTGGGGCCAACGTCCTGACTTTC.

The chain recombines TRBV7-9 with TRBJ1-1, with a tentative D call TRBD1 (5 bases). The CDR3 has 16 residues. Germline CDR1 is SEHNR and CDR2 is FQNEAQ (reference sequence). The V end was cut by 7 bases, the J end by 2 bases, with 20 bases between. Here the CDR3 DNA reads TGTGCCAGCAATGGAAGGAGGGACTTTCACAACACTGAAGCTTTCTTT. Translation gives CASNGRRDFHNTEAFF. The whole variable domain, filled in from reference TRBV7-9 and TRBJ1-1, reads DTGVSQNPRHKITKRGQNVTFRCDPISEHNRLYWYRQTLGQGPEFLTYFQNEAQLEKSRLLSDRFSAERPKGSFSTLEIQRTEQGDSAMYLCASNGRRDFHNTEAFFGQGTRLTVV.

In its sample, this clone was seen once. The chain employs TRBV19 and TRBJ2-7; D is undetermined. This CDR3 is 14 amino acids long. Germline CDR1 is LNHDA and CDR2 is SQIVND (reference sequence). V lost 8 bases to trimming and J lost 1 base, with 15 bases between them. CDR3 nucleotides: TGTGCCAGTTCGGGTACATTGAGTTCCTACGAGCAGTACTTC. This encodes CASSGTLSSYEQYF.

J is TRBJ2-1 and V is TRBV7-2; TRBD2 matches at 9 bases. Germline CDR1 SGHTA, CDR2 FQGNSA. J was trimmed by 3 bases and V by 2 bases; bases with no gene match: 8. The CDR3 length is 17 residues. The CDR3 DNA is TGTGCCAGCAGCTTATTTAGTCCTAGCGGGATCTACAATGAGCAGTTCTTC. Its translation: CASSLFSPSGIYNEQFF.

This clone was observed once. DNA for the CDR3: TGTGCCAGCAGCGAGTGGGGAGACTCCACAGATACGCAGTATTTT. This translates into CASSEWGDSTDTQYF. The chain employs TRBV7-9 and TRBJ2-3; tentative D call: TRBD2 (5 bases). V lost 5 bases and J lost 2, with 14 bases in between. Germline CDR1 reads SEHNR; CDR2 reads FQNEAQ (reference sequence). This CDR3 has 15 residues. Filled out from reference TRBV7-9 and TRBJ2-3, the complete variable domain reads DTGVSQNPRHKITKRGQNVTFRCDPISEHNRLYWYRQTLGQGPEFLTYFQNEAQLEKSRLLSDRFSAERPKGSFSTLEIQRTEQGDSAMYLCASSEWGDSTDTQYFGPGTRLTVL.

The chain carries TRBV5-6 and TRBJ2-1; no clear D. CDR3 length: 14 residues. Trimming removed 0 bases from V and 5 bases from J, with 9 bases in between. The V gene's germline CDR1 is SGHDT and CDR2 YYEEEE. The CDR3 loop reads CASSLVQENNEQFF. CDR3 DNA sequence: TGTGCCAGCAGCTTGGTCCAGGAGAACAATGAGCAGTTCTTC.

DNA for the CDR3: TGTGCCAGCAGCCAAGATTTCCGGGGTGCGCAGTATTTT. This codes for CASSQDFRGAQYF. V usage is TRBV14 and J usage is TRBJ2-3, with a tentative D call TRBD2 (5 bases). V lost 0 bases, J lost 10 bases, and 11 bases lay in between. There are 13 residues in the CDR3. Germline V gene sequence: CDR1 SGHDN, CDR2 FVKESK. Complete variable domain (other parts from reference TRBV14 and TRBJ2-3): EAGVTQFPSHSVIEKGQTVTLRCDPISGHDNLYWYRRVMGKEIKFLLHFVKESKQDESGMPNNRFLAERTGGTYSTLKVQPAELEDSGVYFCASSQDFRGAQYFGPGTRLTVL.

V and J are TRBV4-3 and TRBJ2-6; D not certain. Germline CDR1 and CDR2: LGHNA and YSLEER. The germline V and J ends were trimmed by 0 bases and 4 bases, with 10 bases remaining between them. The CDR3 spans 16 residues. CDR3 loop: CASSQDIGSGANVLTF. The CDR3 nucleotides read TGCGCCAGCAGCCAAGATATAGGCTCCGGGGCCAACGTCCTGACTTTC.

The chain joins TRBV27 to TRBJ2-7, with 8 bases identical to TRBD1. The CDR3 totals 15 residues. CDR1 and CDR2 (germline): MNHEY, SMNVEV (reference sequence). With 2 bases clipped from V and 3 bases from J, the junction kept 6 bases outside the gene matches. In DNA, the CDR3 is TGTGCCAGCAGTTTACAGGGGGCAGTCGGCTACGAGCAGTACTTC. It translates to CASSLQGAVGYEQYF.

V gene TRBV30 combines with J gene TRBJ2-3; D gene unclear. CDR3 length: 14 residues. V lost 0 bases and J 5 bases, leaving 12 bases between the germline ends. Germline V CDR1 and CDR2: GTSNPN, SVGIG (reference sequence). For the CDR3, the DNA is TGTGCCTGGAGTGTAGATAGGGCGGAAGATACGCAGTATTTT. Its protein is CAWSVDRAEDTQYF. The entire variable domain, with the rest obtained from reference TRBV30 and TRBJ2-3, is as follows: SQTIHQWPATLVQPVGSPLSLECTVEGTSNPNLYWYRQAAGRGLQLLFYSVGIGQISSEVPQNLSASRPQDRQFILSSKKLLLSDSGFYLCAWSVDRAEDTQYFGPGTRLTVL.

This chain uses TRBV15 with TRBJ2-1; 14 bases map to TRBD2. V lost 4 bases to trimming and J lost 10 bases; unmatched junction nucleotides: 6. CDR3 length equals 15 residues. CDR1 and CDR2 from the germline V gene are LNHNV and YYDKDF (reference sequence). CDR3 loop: CATSIGTSGSQEQFF. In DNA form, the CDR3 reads TGTGCCACCAGCATAGGGACTAGCGGGAGCCAAGAGCAGTTCTTC.